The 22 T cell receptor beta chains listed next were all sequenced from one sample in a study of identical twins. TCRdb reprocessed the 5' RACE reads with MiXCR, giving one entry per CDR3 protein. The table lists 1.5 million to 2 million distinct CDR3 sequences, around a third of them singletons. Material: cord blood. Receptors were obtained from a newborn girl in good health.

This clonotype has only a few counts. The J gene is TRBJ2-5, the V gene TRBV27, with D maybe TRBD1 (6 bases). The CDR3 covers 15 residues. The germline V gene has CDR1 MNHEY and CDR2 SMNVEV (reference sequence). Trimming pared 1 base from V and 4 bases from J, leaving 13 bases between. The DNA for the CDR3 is TGTGCCAGCAGTTTATTATACAGGGCCGCAGAGACCCAGTACTTC. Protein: CASSLLYRAAETQYF.

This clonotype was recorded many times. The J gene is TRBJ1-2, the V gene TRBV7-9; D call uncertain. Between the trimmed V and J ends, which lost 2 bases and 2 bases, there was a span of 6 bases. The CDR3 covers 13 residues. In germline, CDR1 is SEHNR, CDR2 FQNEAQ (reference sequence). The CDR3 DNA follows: TGTGCCAGCAGCTTAACTCAGAACTATGGCTACACCTTC. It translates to CASSLTQNYGYTF.

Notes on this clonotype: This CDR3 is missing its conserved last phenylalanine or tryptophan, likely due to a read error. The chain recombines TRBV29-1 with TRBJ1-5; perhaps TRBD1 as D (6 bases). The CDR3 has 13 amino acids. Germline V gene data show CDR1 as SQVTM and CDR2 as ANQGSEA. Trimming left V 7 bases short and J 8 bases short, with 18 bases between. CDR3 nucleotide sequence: TGCAGCGCTGGAGGGGGGGGCTTGGAGCCCCAGCATTAT. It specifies CSAGGGGLEPQHY.

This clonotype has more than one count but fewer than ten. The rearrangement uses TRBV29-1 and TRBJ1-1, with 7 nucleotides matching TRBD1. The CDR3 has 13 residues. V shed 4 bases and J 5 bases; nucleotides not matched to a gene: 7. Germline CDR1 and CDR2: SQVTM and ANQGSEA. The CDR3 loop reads CSVGTGVGTEAFF. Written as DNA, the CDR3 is TGCAGCGTTGGTACAGGGGTAGGAACTGAAGCTTTCTTT.

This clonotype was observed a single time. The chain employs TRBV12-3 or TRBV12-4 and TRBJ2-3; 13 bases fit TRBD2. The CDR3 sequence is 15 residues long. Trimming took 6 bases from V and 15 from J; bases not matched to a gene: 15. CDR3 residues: CASRGTSGTTDTEYF. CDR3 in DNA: TGTGCCAGCAGGGGGACTAGCGGGACCACAGATACGGAATATTTT.

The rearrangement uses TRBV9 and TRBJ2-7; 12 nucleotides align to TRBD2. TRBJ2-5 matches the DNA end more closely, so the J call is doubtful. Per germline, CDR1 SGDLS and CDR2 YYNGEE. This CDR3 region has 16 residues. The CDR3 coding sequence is TGTGCCAGCAGCGTCCGGACTAGCGGGACCATGGAGACCCAGTACTTC. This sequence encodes CASSVRTSGTMETQYF.

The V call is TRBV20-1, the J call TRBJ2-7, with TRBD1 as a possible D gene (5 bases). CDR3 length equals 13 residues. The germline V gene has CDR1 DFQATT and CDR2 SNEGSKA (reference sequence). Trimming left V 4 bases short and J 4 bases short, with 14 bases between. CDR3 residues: CSATRRAGYEQYF. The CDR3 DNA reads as TGCAGTGCTACAAGAAGGGCAGGGTACGAGCAGTACTTC.

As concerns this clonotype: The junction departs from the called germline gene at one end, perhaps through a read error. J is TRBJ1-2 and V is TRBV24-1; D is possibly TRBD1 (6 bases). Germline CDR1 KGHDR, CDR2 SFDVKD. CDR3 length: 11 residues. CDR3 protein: CAASDSGVYTF. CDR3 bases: TGTGCCGCCAGTGACTCAGGGGTCTACACCTTC.

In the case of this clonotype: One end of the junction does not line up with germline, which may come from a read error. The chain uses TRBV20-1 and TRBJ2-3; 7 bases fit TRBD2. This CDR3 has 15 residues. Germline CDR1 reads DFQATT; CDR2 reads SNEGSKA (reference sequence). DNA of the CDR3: TGCAGTGCTGGAGATTCGAGCGGGGGCACAGATACGCAGTATTTT. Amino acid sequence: CSAGDSSGGTDTQYF.

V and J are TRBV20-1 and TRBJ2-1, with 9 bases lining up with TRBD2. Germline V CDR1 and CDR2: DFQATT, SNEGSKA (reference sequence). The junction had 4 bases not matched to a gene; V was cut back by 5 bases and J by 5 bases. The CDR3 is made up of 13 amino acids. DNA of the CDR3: TGCAGTGCTGTCACTAGCGGGCACAATGAGCAGTTCTTC. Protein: CSAVTSGHNEQFF.

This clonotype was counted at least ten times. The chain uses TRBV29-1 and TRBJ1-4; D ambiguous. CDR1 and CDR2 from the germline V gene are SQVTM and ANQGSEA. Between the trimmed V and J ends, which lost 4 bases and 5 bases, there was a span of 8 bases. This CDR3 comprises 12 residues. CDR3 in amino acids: CSVARGNEKLFF. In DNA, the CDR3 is TGCAGCGTTGCCCGAGGGAATGAAAAACTGTTTTTT.

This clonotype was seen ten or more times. The CDR3: CATKDRIYEQYF. CDR3 in DNA: TGTGCCACCAAGGACAGGATCTACGAGCAGTACTTC. V is TRBV27 and J is TRBJ2-7; 7 nucleotides match TRBD1. Germline V gene sequence: CDR1 MNHEY, CDR2 SMNVEV (reference sequence). With 10 bases clipped from V and 3 bases from J, the junction kept 6 bases outside the gene matches. The CDR3 covers 12 residues.

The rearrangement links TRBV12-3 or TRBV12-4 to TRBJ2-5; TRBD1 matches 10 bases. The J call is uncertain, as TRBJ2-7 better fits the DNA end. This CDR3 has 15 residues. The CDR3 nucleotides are TGTGCCAGCAGTCCGGACGGGACAGGGGACTACGAGCAGTACTTC. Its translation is CASSPDGTGDYEQYF.

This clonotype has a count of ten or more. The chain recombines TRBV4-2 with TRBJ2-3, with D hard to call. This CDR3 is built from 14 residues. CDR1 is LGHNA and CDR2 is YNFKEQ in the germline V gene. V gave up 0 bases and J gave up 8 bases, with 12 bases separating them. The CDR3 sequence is CASSQDRKAPTQYF. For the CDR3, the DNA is TGTGCCAGCAGCCAAGATAGGAAAGCGCCTACGCAGTATTTT.

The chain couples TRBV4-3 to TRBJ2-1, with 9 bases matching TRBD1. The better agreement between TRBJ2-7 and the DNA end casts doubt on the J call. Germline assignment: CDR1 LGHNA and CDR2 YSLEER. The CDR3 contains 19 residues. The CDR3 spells CASSQDGGQGRYSYNEQYF. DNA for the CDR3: TGCGCCAGCAGCCAAGATGGGGGACAGGGTAGGTACTCCTACAATGAGCAGTACTTC.

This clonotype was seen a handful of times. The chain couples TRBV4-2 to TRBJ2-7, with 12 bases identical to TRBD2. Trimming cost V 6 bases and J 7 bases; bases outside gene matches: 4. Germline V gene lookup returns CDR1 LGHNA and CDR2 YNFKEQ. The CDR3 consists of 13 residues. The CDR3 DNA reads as TGTGCCAGCAGTAGACTAGCGGGGGTGGAGCAGTACTTC. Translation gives CASSRLAGVEQYF.

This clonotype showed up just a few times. In DNA, the CDR3 is TGTGCCAGCAGCTTGGTCCGGGGCGCCGCCTACAATGAGCAGTTCTTC. Translation gives CASSLVRGAAYNEQFF. The rearrangement links TRBV11-2 to TRBJ2-1, with D perhaps matching TRBD1 or TRBD2 (5 bases each). V lost 3 bases and J lost 2, with 14 bases in between. This CDR3 comprises 16 residues. Germline CDR1 and CDR2: SGHAT and FQNNGV. Combining the CDR3 with reference TRBV11-2 and TRBJ2-1 gives the whole variable domain EAGVAQSPRYKIIEKRQSVAFWCNPISGHATLYWYQQILGQGPKLLIQFQNNGVVDDSQLPKDRFSAERLKGVDSTLKIQPAKLEDSAVYLCASSLVRGAAYNEQFFGPGTRLTVL.

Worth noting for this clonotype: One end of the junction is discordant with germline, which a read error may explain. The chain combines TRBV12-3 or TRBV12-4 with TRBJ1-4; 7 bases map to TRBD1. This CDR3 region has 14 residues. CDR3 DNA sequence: TGTGCCGGCAGCCAGGGGGGATCGGGAGAAAAACTGTTTTTT. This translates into CAGSQGGSGEKLFF.

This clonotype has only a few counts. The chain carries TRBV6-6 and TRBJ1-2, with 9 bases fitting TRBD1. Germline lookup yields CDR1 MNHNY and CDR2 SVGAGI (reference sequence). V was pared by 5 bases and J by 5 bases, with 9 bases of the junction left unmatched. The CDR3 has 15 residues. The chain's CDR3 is CASSRPGQGFYGYTF. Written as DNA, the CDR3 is TGTGCCAGCAGTCGACCGGGACAGGGTTTTTATGGCTACACCTTC.

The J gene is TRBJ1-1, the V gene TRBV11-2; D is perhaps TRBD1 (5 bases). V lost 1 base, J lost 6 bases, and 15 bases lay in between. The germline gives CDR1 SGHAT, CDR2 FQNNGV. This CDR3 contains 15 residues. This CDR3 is CASSLAGTLGAEAFF. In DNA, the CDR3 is TGTGCCAGCAGCTTAGCCGGGACCCTCGGGGCTGAAGCTTTCTTT.

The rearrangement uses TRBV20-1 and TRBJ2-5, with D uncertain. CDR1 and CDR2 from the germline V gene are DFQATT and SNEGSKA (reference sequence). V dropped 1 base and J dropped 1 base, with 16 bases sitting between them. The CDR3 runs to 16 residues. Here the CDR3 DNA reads TGCAGTGCTAGAGGAAACGCTGATCCTTCCCAAGAGACCCAGTACTTC. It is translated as CSARGNADPSQETQYF.

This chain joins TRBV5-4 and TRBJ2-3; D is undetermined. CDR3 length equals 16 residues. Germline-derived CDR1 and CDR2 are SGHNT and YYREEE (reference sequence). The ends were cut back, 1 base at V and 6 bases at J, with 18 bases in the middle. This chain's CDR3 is CASSLPTLVGPDTQYF. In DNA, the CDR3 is TGTGCCAGCAGCTTGCCCACCCTCGTCGGGCCCGATACGCAGTATTTT.